This record covers a single TCR beta chain. This clonotype came up a few times. It has no known antigen specificity. Base quality data are lacking; no much larger clone is found one base away. The protocol used for the library was multiplex PCR. TCRdb lists the instrument as 454 GS FLX. Semiquantitative ARM-PCR was used to amplify the TCR alpha and beta CDR3 regions from mRNA. In ARM-PCR, tagged nested gene-specific primers were used first, and communal superprimers then performed exponential amplification. Before the first-round PCR products went through the second amplification round, exonuclease was used to remove the nested primers. Sequencing of the amplicons was performed on the 454 platform, which allows millions of DNA fragments to be sequenced rapidly without cloning bias. A read mappable to both V and J germline segments was defined as an effective read. Per the source publication's procedure: IRmap was used to assign reads to germline V, D and J segments, relying on pyromap, a Smith-Waterman modification adapted to 454 sequencing errors. To filter D-beta assignments, cutoffs were set at the 99th percentile of the alignment scores obtained from simulated random sequences. The amino acids between the conserved V-segment Y[YFLI]C motif and the J-segment [FW]GXGT motif were defined as CDR3. A compound Poisson process model, previously applied to large-scale EST data, was used to estimate repertoire diversity. A procedure for detecting cross-contamination was applied so that sample contamination could be argued against as the origin of shared CDR3s. The public sequencing data were trimmed at Q25 with fastp and processed into clonotypes with MiXCR by TCRdb, which kept only in-frame beta chains. Each entry is one CDR3 protein sequence, shown with its most common DNA and genes. The V and J calls and clone size come from TCRdb's table, not from the authors' own analysis. The sample table records about 4,000 distinct CDR3 sequences; roughly 50% of these occur just once. The leading ten clones occupy 2.8% of the sample.

Sequences SGHAT (CDR1) and FQNNGV (CDR2) are obtained from the germline V gene. Trimming leaves V shorter by 7 bases and J shorter by 4 bases, with the junction holding 6 bases beyond the gene matches. Taken from cysteine to phenylalanine, the CDR3 has 14 residues. Only the CDR3 part of the read is kept: 42 bases, read in frame from the first base. The data are from a study of relationships among human T cell subsets (dated by TCRdb to the early 2010s). Regarding the complete study: Sequencing was performed on eight distinct blood T cell populations: pan T, CD8 cytotoxic, regulatory, Th1, Th2, naive plus transitional, activated and memory cells. Broader findings and caveats from the paper: No statistically significant differences in V, D and J usage, CDR3 length or N-nucleotide additions were observed among the seven subsets. The substantial sharing of CDR3s among Th1, Th2 and regulatory T cells was interpreted as suggesting that cell fate choices are stochastic. Over 60% of CD8+ cytotoxic sequences belonged to clones with over 100 reads, whereas regulatory and Th2 subsets showed few such clones. The bead-based sorting could not exclude a CD4+CD8+ double-positive population.

Th2 cells were selected as CD4+CD25-CD294+ cells with anti-CD294 beads, after CD4+CD56+ NKT cells were removed. Miltenyi superparamagnetic beads coated with subset-specific monoclonal antibodies were used for isolation of the T cell subsets. Peripheral blood was used as the source from which all T cell populations were isolated. Ficoll separation was used to obtain mononuclear cells from whole blood, after which anti-CD14 microbeads were used to deplete monocytes. Isolated cell populations were immediately resuspended in RNAprotect reagent. The sequenced sample was CD4+ Th2 cells sorted from blood. What the cell subset or site label conveys for this sample: CD4+CD25-CD294+ T helper 2 cells. This receptor was obtained from a middle-aged man in good health. This chain is built from TRBV11-2 and TRBJ2-1, with 8 middle bases fitting TRBD2. This receptor has the CDR3 CASTPAGAYNEQFF. The nucleotide sequence is TGTGCCAGCACCCCAGCGGGGGCTTACAATGAGCAGTTCTTC.